This TCR beta chain is from a study of T-cell reconstitution after alpha-beta-depleted transplantation in children. The TCRbeta library incorporated unique molecular identifiers. TCRdb re-derived calls from the PCR reads in MiXCR, one entry per CDR3 protein. The table shows roughly 180,000 distinct CDR3 sequences, with around 10% occurring only once. Of note for this clonotype: Its specificity is not known. A read error may produce the germline difference seen at one junction end.

Study results and caveats: Some patients' high day-60 TCRbeta diversity was traced to surviving recipient T cells and thymic progenitors. Several hundred rapidly expanded clones from non-depleted graft cells reportedly supplied alpha-beta T cells about two months post-transplant. T-cell counts and diversity at one year post-transplant came mainly from newly produced T cells.

The material sequenced was PBMCs, taken before TCRalphabeta/CD19-depleted stem cell transplant. The receptor was isolated from a boy aged 2 to 10 with acute myeloid leukemia, due to receive a stem cell transplant.

Written as DNA, the CDR3 is TGCGCCGGCAGCTTTGGCGGGGGGGCCACAGATAGGCAGTATTTT. Translating gives CAGSFGGGATDRQYF. This sequence joins TRBV5-1 and TRBJ2-3; TRBD2 matches 9 bases. The CDR3 sequence is 15 residues long. Germline values: CDR1 SGHRS, CDR2 YFSETQ.